The rows below give T cell receptor beta chains drawn from one sample of a study of early T cells in non-severe SARS-CoV-2 infection. Each CDR3 protein gets one entry after TCRdb re-called the 5' RACE reads with MiXCR. The sample contains some 87,000 distinct CDR3 sequences, roughly 12% of which appear only once. The sample consisted of whole blood. These receptors were collected from an adult who was a healthcare worker with PCR-confirmed SARS-CoV-2 infection or an uninfected control (not recorded which). Both conserved end residues are part of each CDR3. Each record gives: D gene, clone size, V gene, J gene, CDR3 DNA, CDR3 protein. The D gene is left open where the match is weak. Clone size, where shown, is once, few, many, or a class for clones that have expanded.

>TRBD2|.|TRBV19|TRBJ2-7
TGTGCCAGTAGTATCCGGACTAGCGCCGCCTACGAGCAGTACTTC
CASSIRTSAAYEQYF
>TRBD1|.|TRBV24-1|TRBJ1-3
TGTGCCACCAGTGATTCTAGTTGGGGACAGTACTCTGGAAACACCATATATTTT
CATSDSSWGQYSGNTIYF
>TRBD2|many|TRBV10-2|TRBJ2-7
TGCGCCAGCAATCGGGGGGTAAGCGAGCAGTACTTC
CASNRGVSEQYF
>TRBD2|.|TRBV4-1|TRBJ2-3
TGCGCCAGCAGCCAAGATCAACTAGCGATCACAGATACGCAGTATTTT
CASSQDQLAITDTQYF
>.|few|TRBV6-2/TRBV6-3|TRBJ2-1
TGTGCCAGCAGTTACCACATTGAGAAGGGGGTGGATGAGCAGTTCTTC
CASSYHIEKGVDEQFF
>TRBD1|many|TRBV28|TRBJ1-1
TGTGCCAGCAGAGGGACAGGGAAGGCTAGTGAAGCTTTCTTT
CASRGTGKASEAFF
>TRBD1|.|TRBV12-3/TRBV12-4|TRBJ1-5
TGTGCCAGCAGGTCAACCGGGACAGGGGCCAGCTACGCGCCCCAGCATTTT
CASRSTGTGASYAPQHF
>.|few|TRBV6-4|TRBJ2-3
TGTGCCAGCAGTGCCGGAGGAGGCACAGATACGCAGTATTTT
CASSAGGGTDTQYF
>.|.|TRBV13|TRBJ2-1
TGTGCCAGCAGCCCCATCTCGGGGTTCAGGCATGAGCAGTTCTTC
CASSPISGFRHEQFF
>.|many|TRBV2|TRBJ2-1
TGTGCCAGCAGTGAGGAGGGGAGAGATGAGCAGTTCTTC
CASSEEGRDEQFF
>TRBD1|few|TRBV6-2/TRBV6-3|TRBJ2-1
TGTGCCAGCAGTTACTCGGAGGGGGACAGGAGCTACTTC
CASSYSEGDRSYF
>TRBD1|many|TRBV6-5|TRBJ2-7
TGTGCCAGCAGCCCAGGGGGTCGGCAGTACTTC
CASSPGGRQYF
>.|few|TRBV12-3/TRBV12-4|TRBJ1-2
TGTGCCAGCCGCCCGGCAGGGACCTATGGCTACACCTTC
CASRPAGTYGYTF
>.|.|TRBV6-1|TRBJ2-2
TGTGCCAGCAGTGAAGCGGGCATTCTTACGAACACCGGGGAGCTGTTTTTT
CASSEAGILTNTGELFF
>.|.|TRBV7-9|TRBJ1-2
TGTGCCAGCAGCTCCGGCGCGACAGCTAACTATGGCTACACCTTC
CASSSGATANYGYTF
>.|few|TRBV12-3/TRBV12-4|TRBJ1-5
TGTGCCAGCAGTTGGACAGCCAGTAGCAATCAGCCCCAGCATTTT
CASSWTASSNQPQHF
>TRBD1|.|TRBV6-6|TRBJ1-2
TGTGCCAGCAGTTACTCGACAGGGGTAAACTATGGCTACACCTTC
CASSYSTGVNYGYTF
>TRBD1|many|TRBV28|TRBJ1-6
TGTGCCAGCAGTATGACAGGGTATAATTCACCCCTCCACTTT
CASSMTGYNSPLHF
>.|few|TRBV29-1|TRBJ2-4
TGCAGCGGGGCAGTGAAAAACATTCAGTACTTC
CSGAVKNIQYF
>.|.|TRBV29-1|TRBJ1-1
TGCAGCGCCCATGACCGGACGAGGGGTTTCTTT
CSAHDRTRGFF
>.|few|TRBV2|TRBJ2-1
TGTGCCAGCAGTGAAGGAAGGCTAGATACCCTCTTC
CASSEGRLDTLF
>TRBD1|few|TRBV13|TRBJ2-4
TGTGCCAGCAGCCTTCTCTCCGAGGGACAGGAAAAAAACATTCAGTACTTC
CASSLLSEGQEKNIQYF
>TRBD2|.|TRBV6-2/TRBV6-3|TRBJ2-1
TGTGCCAGCAGTCCCCTAGCGGGACCTCTCTCCTACAATGAGCAGTTCTTC
CASSPLAGPLSYNEQFF
>.|many|TRBV12-5|TRBJ2-3
TGTGCTAGTGTTGTTACAGATACGCAGTATTTT
CASVVTDTQYF